This paragraph reports one T cell receptor beta chain. The antigen is undetermined. Patients with other autoimmune diseases, uncontrolled infections, pregnancy or lactation were excluded. This entry belongs to a study of Graves' ophthalmopathy and Graves' hyperthyroidism. The study's findings and limits: Among thyroid clonotypes expanded above 0.001 frequency, most also appeared in blood.

Germline lookup yields CDR1 MGHRA and CDR2 YSYEKL. The CDR3 covers 16 residues. After removal of 1 base from V and 7 bases from J, the junction contained 10 bases not matched to a gene. The authors amplified TCR beta CDR3 regions from RNA transcripts. Amplification began with first-round RT-PCR using HTBI primers, then second-round multiplex PCR was performed. TCRdb itself ran the multiplex PCR reads through MiXCR, one entry per CDR3 protein. The sample includes some 1.1 million distinct CDR3 sequences, approximately 35% seen only once; the top ten take over 8.5%. The chain recombines TRBV4-1 with TRBJ2-7, with TRBD1 matching 10 bases. The sequence derives from an adult man with Graves' hyperthyroidism. Sequencing was carried out using peripheral blood or thyroid tissue (not recorded which). The CDR3 spells CASSQGTGTGVKEQYF. The CDR3 region has the DNA TGCGCCAGCAGCCAAGGGACCGGGACAGGGGTTAAAGAGCAGTACTTC.